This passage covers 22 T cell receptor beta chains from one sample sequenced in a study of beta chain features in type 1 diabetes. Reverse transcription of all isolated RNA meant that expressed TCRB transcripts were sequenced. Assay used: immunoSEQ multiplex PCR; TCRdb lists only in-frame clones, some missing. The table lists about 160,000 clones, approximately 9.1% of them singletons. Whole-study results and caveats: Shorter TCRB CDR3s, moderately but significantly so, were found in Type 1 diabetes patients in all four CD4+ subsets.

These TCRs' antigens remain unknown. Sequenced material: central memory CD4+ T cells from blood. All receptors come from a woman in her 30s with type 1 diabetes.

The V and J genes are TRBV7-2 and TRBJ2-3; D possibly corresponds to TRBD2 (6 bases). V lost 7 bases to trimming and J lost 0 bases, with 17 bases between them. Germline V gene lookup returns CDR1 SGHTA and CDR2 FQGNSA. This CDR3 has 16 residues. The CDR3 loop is CASTQFPGDSTDTQYF. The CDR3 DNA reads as TGTGCCAGCACCCAATTTCCGGGAGATAGCACAGATACGCAGTATTTT.

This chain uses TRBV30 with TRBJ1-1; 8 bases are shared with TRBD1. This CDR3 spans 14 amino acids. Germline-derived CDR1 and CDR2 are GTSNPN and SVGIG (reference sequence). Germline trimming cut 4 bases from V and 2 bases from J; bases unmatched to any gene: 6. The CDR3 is CAWKDRAFNTEAFF. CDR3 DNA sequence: TGTGCCTGGAAGGACAGGGCGTTCAACACTGAAGCTTTCTTT.

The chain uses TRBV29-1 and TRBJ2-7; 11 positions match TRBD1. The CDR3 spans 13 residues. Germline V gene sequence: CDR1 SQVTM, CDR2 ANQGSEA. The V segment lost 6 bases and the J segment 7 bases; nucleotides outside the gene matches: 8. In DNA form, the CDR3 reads TGCAGCGTGGAACGCGGGACAGGGGGTGAGCAGTACTTC. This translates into CSVERGTGGEQYF.

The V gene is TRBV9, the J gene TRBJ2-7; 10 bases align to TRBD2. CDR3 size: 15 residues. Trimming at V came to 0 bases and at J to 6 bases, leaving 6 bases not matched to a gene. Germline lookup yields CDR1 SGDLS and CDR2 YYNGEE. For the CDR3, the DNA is TGTGCCAGCAGCGTAGGCCTAGCGGGAGTGGGCGAGCAGTACTTC. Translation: CASSVGLAGVGEQYF. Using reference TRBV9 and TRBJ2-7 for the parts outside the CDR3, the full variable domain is DSGVTQTPKHLITATGQRVTLRCSPRSGDLSVYWYQQSLDQGLQFLIQYYNGEERAKGNILERFSAQQFPDLHSELNLSSLELGDSALYFCASSVGLAGVGEQYFGPGTRLTVT.

CDR3 nucleotides: TGTGCCTGGACCAACTCGGGACAGGGGGGCGATACGCAGTATTTT. This gives the protein CAWTNSGQGGDTQYF. The chain joins TRBV30 to TRBJ2-3; 11 nucleotides line up with TRBD1. There are 15 residues in the CDR3. The germline V gene has CDR1 GTSNPN and CDR2 SVGIG (reference sequence). V lost 4 bases, J lost 6 bases, and 9 bases stayed unmatched.

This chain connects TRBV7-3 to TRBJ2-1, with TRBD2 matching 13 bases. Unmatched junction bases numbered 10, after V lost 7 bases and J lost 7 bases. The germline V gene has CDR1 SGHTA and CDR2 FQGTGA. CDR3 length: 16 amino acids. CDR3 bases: TGTGCCAGCATCCGGACTAGCGGGGGTCCCGAGAATGAGCAGTTCTTC. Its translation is CASIRTSGGPENEQFF.

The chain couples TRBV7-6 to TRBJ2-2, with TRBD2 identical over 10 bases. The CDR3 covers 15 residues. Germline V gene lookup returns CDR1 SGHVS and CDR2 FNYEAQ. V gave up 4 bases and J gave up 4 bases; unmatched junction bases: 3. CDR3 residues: CASSSLAGATGELFF. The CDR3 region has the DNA TGTGCCAGCAGCTCTCTAGCGGGAGCCACCGGGGAGCTGTTTTTT.

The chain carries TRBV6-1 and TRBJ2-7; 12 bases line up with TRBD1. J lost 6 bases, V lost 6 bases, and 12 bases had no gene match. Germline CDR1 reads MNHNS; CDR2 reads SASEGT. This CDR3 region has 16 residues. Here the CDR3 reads CASRELPGQGAFEQYF. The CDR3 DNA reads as TGTGCCAGCAGGGAACTACCGGGACAGGGGGCGTTCGAGCAGTACTTC.

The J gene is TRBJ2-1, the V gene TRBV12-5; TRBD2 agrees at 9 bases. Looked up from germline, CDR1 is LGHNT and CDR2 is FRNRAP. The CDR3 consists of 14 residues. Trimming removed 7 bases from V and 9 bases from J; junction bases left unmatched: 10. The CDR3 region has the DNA TGTGCTAGTGCCTCACTAGCGGGCGGGGGTGAGCAGTTCTTC. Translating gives CASASLAGGGEQFF.

CDR3 in DNA: TGTGCCTGGAGGGACGGAAGGAGGTGGAATGTAGCAGATTCACTTAACTATGGCTACACCTTC. It encodes CAWRDGRRWNVADSLNYGYTF. This chain connects TRBV30 to TRBJ1-2; the D is unclear. The CDR3 is made up of 21 amino acids. The germline gives CDR1 GTSNPN, CDR2 SVGIG (reference sequence). V lost 3 bases to trimming and J lost 1 base, with 33 bases between them.

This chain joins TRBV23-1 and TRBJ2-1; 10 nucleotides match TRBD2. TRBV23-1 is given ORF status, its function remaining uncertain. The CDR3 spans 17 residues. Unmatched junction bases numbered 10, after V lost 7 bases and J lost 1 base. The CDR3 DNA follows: TGCGCCAGCAACCTGAGCCCTAGCGGGAGATCCTACAATGAGCAGTTCTTC. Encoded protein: CASNLSPSGRSYNEQFF.

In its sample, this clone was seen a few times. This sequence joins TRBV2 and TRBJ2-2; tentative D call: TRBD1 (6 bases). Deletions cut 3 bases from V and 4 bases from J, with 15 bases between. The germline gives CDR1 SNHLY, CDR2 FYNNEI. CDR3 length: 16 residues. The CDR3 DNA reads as TGTGCCAGCAGTGACCGGGCACAGGGCGGCACCGGGGAGCTGTTTTTT. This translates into CASSDRAQGGTGELFF.

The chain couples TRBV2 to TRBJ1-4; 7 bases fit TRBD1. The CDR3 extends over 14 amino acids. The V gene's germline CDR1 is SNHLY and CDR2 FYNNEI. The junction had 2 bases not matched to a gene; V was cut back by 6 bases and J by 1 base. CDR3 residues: CASRDRLTNEKLFF. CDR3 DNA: TGTGCCAGCAGGGACAGGTTAACTAATGAAAAACTGTTTTTT.

The CDR3 DNA reads TGTGCCAGCTCACCATCCGCGGGGCCCGCCGCTACTGAGCAGTTCTTC. Translated, it gives CASSPSAGPAATEQFF. The rearrangement joins TRBV18 to TRBJ2-1; the D gene is possibly TRBD2 (6 bases). In germline, CDR1 is KGHSH, CDR2 LQKENI. Trimming removed 2 bases at V and 9 bases at J, with 20 bases between. The CDR3 is 16 amino acids.

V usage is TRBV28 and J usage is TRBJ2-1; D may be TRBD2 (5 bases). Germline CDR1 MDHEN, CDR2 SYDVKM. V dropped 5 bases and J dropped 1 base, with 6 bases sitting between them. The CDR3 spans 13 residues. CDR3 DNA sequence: TGTGCCAGCAGTAGAGGGTCCTACAATGAGCAGTTCTTC. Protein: CASSRGSYNEQFF. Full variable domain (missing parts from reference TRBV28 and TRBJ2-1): DVKVTQSSRYLVKRTGEKVFLECVQDMDHENMFWYRQDPGLGLRLIYFSYDVKMKEKGDIPEGYSVSREKKERFSLILESASTNQTSMYLCASSRGSYNEQFFGPGTRLTVL.

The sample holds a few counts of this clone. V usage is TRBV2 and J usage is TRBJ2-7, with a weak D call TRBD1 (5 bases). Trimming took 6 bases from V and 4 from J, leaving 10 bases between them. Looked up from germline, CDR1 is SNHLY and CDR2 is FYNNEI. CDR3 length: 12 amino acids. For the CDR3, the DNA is TGTGCCAGCAGAGGCCAGGGTTACGAGCAGTACTTC. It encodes CASRGQGYEQYF.

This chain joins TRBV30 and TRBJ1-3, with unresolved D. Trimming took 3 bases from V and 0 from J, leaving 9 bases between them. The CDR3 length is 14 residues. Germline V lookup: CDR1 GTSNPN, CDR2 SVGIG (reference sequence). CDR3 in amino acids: CAWRRLDSGNTIYF. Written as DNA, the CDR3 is TGTGCCTGGAGAAGACTCGACTCTGGAAACACCATATATTTT.

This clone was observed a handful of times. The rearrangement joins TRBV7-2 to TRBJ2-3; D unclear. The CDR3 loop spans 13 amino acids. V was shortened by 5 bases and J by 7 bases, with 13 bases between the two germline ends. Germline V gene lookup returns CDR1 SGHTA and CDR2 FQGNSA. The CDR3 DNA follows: TGTGCCAGCAGCGCGAGCAACCGATATACGCAGTATTTT. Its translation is CASSASNRYTQYF.

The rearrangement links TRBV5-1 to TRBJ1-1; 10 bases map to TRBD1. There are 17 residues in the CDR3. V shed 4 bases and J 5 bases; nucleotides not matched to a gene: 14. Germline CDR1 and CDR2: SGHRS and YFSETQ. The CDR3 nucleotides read TGCGCCAGCAGCCCAGACGCCGGGACAGGGGAGGCGACTGAAGCTTTCTTT. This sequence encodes CASSPDAGTGEATEAFF.

CDR3 DNA sequence: TGTGCCTGGAGTGTATTGGCAGGTGCAAACACCATATATTTT. Its translation is CAWSVLAGANTIYF. This chain connects TRBV30 to TRBJ1-3; D unclear. The CDR3 runs to 14 residues. V was shortened by 0 bases and J by 6 bases, with 12 bases between the two germline ends. Per germline, CDR1 GTSNPN and CDR2 SVGIG (reference sequence).

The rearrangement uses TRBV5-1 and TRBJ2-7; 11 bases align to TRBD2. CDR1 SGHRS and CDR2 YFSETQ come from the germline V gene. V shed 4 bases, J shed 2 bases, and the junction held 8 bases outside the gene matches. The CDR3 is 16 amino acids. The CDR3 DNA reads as TGCGCCAGCAGCGCGGGACTAGCGGTAAAACCCTACGAGCAGTACTTC. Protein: CASSAGLAVKPYEQYF.

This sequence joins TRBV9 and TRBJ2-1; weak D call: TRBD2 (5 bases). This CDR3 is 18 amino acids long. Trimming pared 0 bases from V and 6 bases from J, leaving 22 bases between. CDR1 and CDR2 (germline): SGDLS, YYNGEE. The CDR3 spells CASSVVEELSSSSNEQFF. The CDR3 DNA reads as TGTGCCAGCAGCGTAGTGGAGGAGCTCTCTTCTTCTTCCAATGAGCAGTTCTTC.